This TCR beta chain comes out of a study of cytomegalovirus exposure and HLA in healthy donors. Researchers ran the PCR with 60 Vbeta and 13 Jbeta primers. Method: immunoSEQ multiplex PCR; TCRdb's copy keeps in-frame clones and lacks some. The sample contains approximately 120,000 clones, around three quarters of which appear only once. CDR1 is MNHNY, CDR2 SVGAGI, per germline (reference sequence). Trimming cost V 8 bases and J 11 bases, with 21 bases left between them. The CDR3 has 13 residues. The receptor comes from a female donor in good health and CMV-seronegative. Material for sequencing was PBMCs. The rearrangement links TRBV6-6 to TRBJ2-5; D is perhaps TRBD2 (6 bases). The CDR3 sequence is CASEEAGSIKQYF. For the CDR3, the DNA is TGTGCCAGCGAAGAGGCGGGGAGTATTAAGCAGTACTTC.